This TCR beta chain was retrieved from a study of blood T cells in healthy people across ages. This CDR3 region has 14 residues. The trim removed 5 bases at V and 9 bases at J, leaving 16 bases unmatched. Germline CDR1 is SQVTM and CDR2 is ANQGSEA. PCR was performed a second time for about 7 to 11 cycles using a sample-barcoded 5' primer and a J-beta primer mix. Every single cDNA molecule received a tag from a template-switch adaptor with 12 random nucleotides. Using its own MiXCR run on the 5' RACE reads, TCRdb lists one record per CDR3 protein. The repertoire consists of more than 600,000 distinct CDR3 sequences, with about 25% occurring once and the leading ten covering roughly 9%. These data also featured in a second study, about T cells of mothers and their children. As that study records: The sample comes from roughly 9 healthy Caucasian donors: mothers and children. Detection yielded no persistent microchimeric T cell clones.

The J gene is TRBJ2-7, the V gene TRBV29-1, with 7 bases aligning to TRBD2. The TCR sequence derives from a boy between 5 and 17 years old in good health. Sequenced input: blood. CDR3 sequence: CSVTSGGLVNGQYF. CDR3 DNA sequence: TGCAGCGTTACCTCCGGAGGACTAGTAAACGGGCAGTACTTC.